This is a list of T cell receptor beta chains from one sample in a study of blood T cell repertoires in COVID-19. Libraries were prepared by immunoSEQ multiplex PCR; TCRdb keeps only in-frame clonotypes and omits some of them. The sample records approximately 140,000 clones, approximately 88% being singletons. Sequenced input: PBMCs or T cells enriched from blood (not recorded which). These receptors were obtained from a young woman with acute COVID-19. CDR3s include the opening cysteine and the closing phenylalanine or tryptophan. Fields, in order: D gene, V gene, J gene, clone size, CDR3 DNA, CDR3 protein. A D gene is named only where the DNA matches it firmly. For some rows the clone size is stated as once, few or many, or as a class when expanded; others skip it.

D: NA; V: TRBV6-2/TRBV6-3; J: TRBJ1-6; size: NA; DNA: TGTGCCAGCAGCGAGGGGGGGAGCTCCTATAATTCACCCCTCCACTTT; CDR3: CASSEGGSSYNSPLHF
D: TRBD1; V: TRBV3-1/TRBV3-2; J: TRBJ1-4; size: few; DNA: TGTGCCAGCAGCCAAGCAGGGGGCGGATCCTCCGAAAAACTGTTTTTT; CDR3: CASSQAGGGSSEKLFF
D: TRBD1; V: TRBV28; J: TRBJ1-5; size: NA; DNA: TGTGCCAGCAGCTGGGGACAGGGGGTTCAGCCCCAGCATTTT; CDR3: CASSWGQGVQPQHF
D: NA; V: TRBV5-6; J: TRBJ2-7; size: NA; DNA: TGTGCCAGCAGCCCGGGGGCCTACGAGCAGTACTTC; CDR3: CASSPGAYEQYF
D: NA; V: TRBV10-1; J: TRBJ1-5; size: NA; DNA: TGCGCCCGCATCAACGAACTGACAGCGAAAAATCAGCCCCAGCATTTT; CDR3: CARINELTAKNQPQHF
D: TRBD2; V: TRBV6-5; J: TRBJ2-3; size: NA; DNA: TGTGCCGGATCGGGACTAGCGCTAAGCACAGATACGCAGTATTTT; CDR3: CAGSGLALSTDTQYF
D: NA; V: TRBV19; J: TRBJ1-5; size: NA; DNA: TGTGCCAGTAGTGTACTTGGTTCTAGCAATCAGCCCCAGCATTTT; CDR3: CASSVLGSSNQPQHF
D: NA; V: TRBV28; J: TRBJ1-1; size: NA; DNA: TGTGCCAGCAGTCTCGGGACATCTATGAACACTGAAGCTTTCTTT; CDR3: CASSLGTSMNTEAFF
D: NA; V: TRBV28; J: TRBJ2-3; size: NA; DNA: TGTGCCAGCAGTACCCAGGGAGATACGCAGTATTTT; CDR3: CASSTQGDTQYF
D: NA; V: TRBV3-1/TRBV3-2; J: TRBJ1-5; size: NA; DNA: TGTGCCAGCAGCCAATCCTTGAATCAGCCCCAGCATTTT; CDR3: CASSQSLNQPQHF
D: NA; V: TRBV11-2; J: TRBJ2-1; size: NA; DNA: TGTGCCAGCTCACGTGGGGGCGGAGTGGAGCAGTTCTTC; CDR3: CASSRGGGVEQFF
D: NA; V: TRBV9; J: TRBJ1-2; size: few; DNA: TGTGCCAGCAGCGTAGTTGGACAGATATATGGCTACACCTTC; CDR3: CASSVVGQIYGYTF
D: NA; V: TRBV25-1; J: TRBJ2-7; size: NA; DNA: TGTGCCAGCAGTCTCGGAGAAGGTGGCGAGCAGTACTTC; CDR3: CASSLGEGGEQYF
D: NA; V: TRBV27; J: TRBJ2-7; size: NA; DNA: TGTGCCAGCAGTTTAGGTATGGCGGTCTCCTACGAGCAGTACTTC; CDR3: CASSLGMAVSYEQYF
D: TRBD2; V: TRBV5-8; J: TRBJ2-7; size: NA; DNA: TGTGCCAGCAGCTTGGACGGGAGGGCCTGGAGGGAGCAGTACTTC; CDR3: CASSLDGRAWREQYF
D: TRBD1; V: TRBV7-2; J: TRBJ1-3; size: NA; DNA: TGTGCCAGCAGCTCCACAGGGGCCGGCTCTGGAAACACCATATATTTT; CDR3: CASSSTGAGSGNTIYF